This T cell receptor beta chain was profiled in a study of OX40 agonist ivuxolimab in advanced cancers. Clones were read by immunoSEQ multiplex PCR, and TCRdb kept only the in-frame ones, dropping some. Of over 65,000 clones in the sample, 80% to 90% were seen once. If patients had autoimmune disease history or systemic immunosuppression, they were excluded. Only a few counts were recorded for this clone. The sample has other DNA sequences that encode this CDR3 too. This clonotype was sampled from an adult with an advanced solid tumor such as melanoma, head and neck, liver or kidney cancer. The sequencing here drew on CD4+ or CD8+ T cells sorted from blood, taken in a trial of the OX40 agonist ivuxolimab.

The CDR3 nucleotides are TGTGCCAGCAGCTTAACGGTCCGGGACGAGCAGTACTTC. It translates to CASSLTVRDEQYF. The genes are TRBV7-3 and TRBJ2-7; D unclear. CDR1 and CDR2 (germline): SGHTA, FQGTGA. This CDR3 spans 13 amino acids. The germline V and J ends were trimmed by 0 bases and 5 bases, with 8 bases remaining between them.